This TCR beta chain was observed in a study of blood T cell repertoires in COVID-19. Study summary: COVID-19 samples collected from the United States, Italy and Spain covered acute and convalescent phases.

In the source study's methods: Reference gene primer amplification yielded estimated nucleated cell counts. The data were produced by immunoSEQ multiplex PCR, yet TCRdb's version contains in-frame clones alone and is incomplete. The DNA was the basis for D and trimming; V, J and clone size are from that table. The table records about 120,000 clones, roughly 91% of them present only once. Germline V gives CDR1 SNHLY, CDR2 FYNNEI. V gave up 6 bases and J gave up 2 bases, with 14 bases separating them. This CDR3 is built from 15 residues. This chain links TRBV2 with TRBJ2-1; maybe TRBD2 (6 bases). The source is a human donor in a cohort sampled during active COVID-19. The specimen sequenced was peripheral blood. The CDR3 DNA sequence: TGTGCCAGCAGACTAGCCAGATACGCCTACAATGAGCAGTTCTTC. This gives the protein CASRLARYAYNEQFF.